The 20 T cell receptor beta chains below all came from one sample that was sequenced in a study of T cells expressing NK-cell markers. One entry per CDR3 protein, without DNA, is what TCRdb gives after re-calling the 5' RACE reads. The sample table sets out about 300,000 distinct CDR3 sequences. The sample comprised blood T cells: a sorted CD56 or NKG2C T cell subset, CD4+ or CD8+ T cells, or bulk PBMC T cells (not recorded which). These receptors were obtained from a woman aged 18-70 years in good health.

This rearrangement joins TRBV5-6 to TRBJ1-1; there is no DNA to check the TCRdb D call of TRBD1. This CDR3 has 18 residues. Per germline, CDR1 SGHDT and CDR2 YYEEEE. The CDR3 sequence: CASSLAGFNRGKNTEAFF.

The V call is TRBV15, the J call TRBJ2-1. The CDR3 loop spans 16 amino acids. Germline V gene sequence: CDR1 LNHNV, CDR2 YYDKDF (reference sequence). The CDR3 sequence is CATSRDFKSSYNEQFF.

CDR3: CASSLGPGLGPQPQHF. This chain links TRBV11-2 with TRBJ1-5. CDR1 is SGHAT, CDR2 FQNNGV, per germline. This CDR3 is built from 16 residues.

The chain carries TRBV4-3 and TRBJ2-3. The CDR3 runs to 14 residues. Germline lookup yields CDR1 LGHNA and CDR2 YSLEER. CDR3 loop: CASSQDWDTDTQYF.

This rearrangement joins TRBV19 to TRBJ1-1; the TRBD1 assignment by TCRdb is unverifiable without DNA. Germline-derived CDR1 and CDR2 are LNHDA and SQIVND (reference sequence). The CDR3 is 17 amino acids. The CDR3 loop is CASRNGGTVNLPTEAFF.

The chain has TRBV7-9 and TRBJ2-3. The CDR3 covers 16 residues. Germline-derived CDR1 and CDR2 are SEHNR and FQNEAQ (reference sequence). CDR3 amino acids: CASRLEWSRPLDTQYF.

This CDR3 reads CASSPNPGVDGNEQFF. This chain links TRBV5-1 with TRBJ2-1. The CDR3 is made up of 16 amino acids. The germline V gene encodes CDR1 SGHRS and CDR2 YFSETQ.

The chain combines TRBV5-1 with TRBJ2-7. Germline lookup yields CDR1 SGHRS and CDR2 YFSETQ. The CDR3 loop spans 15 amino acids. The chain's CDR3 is CASSVTGGAAYEQYF. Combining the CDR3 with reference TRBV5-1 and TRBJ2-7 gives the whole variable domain KAGVTQTPRYLIKTRGQQVTLSCSPISGHRSVSWYQQTPGQGLQFLFEYFSETQRNKGNFPGRFSGRQFSNSRSEMNVSTLELGDSALYLCASSVTGGAAYEQYFGPGTRLTVT.

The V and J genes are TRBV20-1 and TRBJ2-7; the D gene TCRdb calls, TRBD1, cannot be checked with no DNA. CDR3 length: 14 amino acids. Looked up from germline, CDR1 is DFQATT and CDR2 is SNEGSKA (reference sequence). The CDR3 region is CSGQGHFGSYEQYF.

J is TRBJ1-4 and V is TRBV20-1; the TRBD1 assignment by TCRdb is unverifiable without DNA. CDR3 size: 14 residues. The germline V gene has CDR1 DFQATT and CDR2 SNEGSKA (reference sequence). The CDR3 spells CSASLEWGHEKLFF.

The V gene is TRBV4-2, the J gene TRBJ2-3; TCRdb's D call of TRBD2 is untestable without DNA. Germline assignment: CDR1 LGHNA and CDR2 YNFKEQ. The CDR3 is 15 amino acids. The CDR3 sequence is CASSPLAGVTDTQYF.

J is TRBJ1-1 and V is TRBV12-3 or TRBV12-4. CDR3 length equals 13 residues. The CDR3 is CASSIGQNTEAFF.

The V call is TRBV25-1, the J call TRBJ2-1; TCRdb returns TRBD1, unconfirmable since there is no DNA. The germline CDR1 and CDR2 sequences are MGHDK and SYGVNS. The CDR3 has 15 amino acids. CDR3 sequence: CASSPMSLGDNEQFF. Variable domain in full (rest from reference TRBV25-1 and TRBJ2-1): EADIYQTPRYLVIGTGKKITLECSQTMGHDKMYWYQQDPGMELHLIHYSYGVNSTEKGDLSSESTVSRIRTEHFPLTLESARPSHTSQYLCASSPMSLGDNEQFFGPGTRLTVL.

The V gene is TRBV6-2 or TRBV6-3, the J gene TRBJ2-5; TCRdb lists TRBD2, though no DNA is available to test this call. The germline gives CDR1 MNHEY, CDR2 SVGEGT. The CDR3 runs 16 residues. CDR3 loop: CASSYSRTSGQETQYF.

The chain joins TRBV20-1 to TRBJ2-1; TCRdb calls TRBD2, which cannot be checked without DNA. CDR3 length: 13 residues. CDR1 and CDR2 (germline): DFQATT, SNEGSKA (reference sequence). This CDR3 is CSLGSAGEGEQFF.

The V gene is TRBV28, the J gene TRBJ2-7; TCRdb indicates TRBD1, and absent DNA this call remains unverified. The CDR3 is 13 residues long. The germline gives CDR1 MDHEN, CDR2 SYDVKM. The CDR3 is CASSWGPLYEQYF. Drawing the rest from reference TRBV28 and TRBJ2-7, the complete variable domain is DVKVTQSSRYLVKRTGEKVFLECVQDMDHENMFWYRQDPGLGLRLIYFSYDVKMKEKGDIPEGYSVSREKKERFSLILESASTNQTSMYLCASSWGPLYEQYFGPGTRLTVT.

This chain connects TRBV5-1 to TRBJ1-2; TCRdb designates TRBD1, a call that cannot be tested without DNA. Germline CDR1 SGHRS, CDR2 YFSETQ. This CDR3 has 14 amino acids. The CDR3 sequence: CASFDRGYDYGYTF.

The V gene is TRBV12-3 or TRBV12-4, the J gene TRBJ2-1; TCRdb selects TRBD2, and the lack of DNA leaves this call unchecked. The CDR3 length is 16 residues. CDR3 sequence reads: CASRVRTGLGHNEQFF.

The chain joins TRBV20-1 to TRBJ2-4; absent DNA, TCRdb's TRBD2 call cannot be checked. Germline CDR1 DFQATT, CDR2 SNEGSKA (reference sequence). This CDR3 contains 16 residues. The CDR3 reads CSTSPHGTSSWDIQYF.

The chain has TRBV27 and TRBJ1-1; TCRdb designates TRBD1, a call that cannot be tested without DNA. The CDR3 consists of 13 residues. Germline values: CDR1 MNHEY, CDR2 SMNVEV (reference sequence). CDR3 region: CASRTGGAGRAFF.